The next 30 T cell receptor beta chains were all read from a single sample in a study of OX40 agonist ivuxolimab in advanced cancers. The table came from immunoSEQ multiplex PCR; TCRdb's copy has only in-frame clones and leaves some out. The table records 15,000 to 20,000 clones, roughly four fifths of them present only once. The specimen was CD4+ or CD8+ T cells sorted from blood, collected in a trial of the OX40 agonist ivuxolimab. These receptors were obtained from an adult with an advanced solid tumor such as melanoma, head and neck, liver or kidney cancer.

The table lists this clone with a count of one. The chain is built from TRBV27 and TRBJ2-5, with 8 bases fitting TRBD2. This CDR3 has 15 amino acids. CDR1 is MNHEY, CDR2 SMNVEV, per germline (reference sequence). Trimming removed 5 bases from V and 5 bases from J; junction bases left unmatched: 10. The CDR3 region has the DNA TGTGCCAGCAGTCCCCGACGGGGGGGCCAGGAGACCCAGTACTTC. Its protein product is CASSPRRGGQETQYF.

The chain is built from TRBV6-5 and TRBJ2-7, with 7 nucleotides matching TRBD1. J gave up 3 bases and V 6 bases, and 8 bases lay outside the gene matches. The CDR3 has 14 amino acids. Germline CDR1 MNHEY, CDR2 SVGAGI. The CDR3 sequence: CASRRTGSLYEQYF. In nucleotides, the CDR3 is TGTGCCAGCAGGAGGACAGGATCCCTCTACGAGCAGTACTTC.

This clone has more than one count but fewer than ten. The V gene is TRBV9, the J gene TRBJ2-3; 9 bases fit TRBD2. Germline CDR1 SGDLS, CDR2 YYNGEE. V was pared by 3 bases and J by 0 bases, with 2 bases of the junction left unmatched. The CDR3 extends over 15 amino acids. As DNA, the CDR3 is TGTGCCAGCAGCGGCGGGGGGGGTAGCACAGATACGCAGTATTTT. It translates to CASSGGGGSTDTQYF.

V usage is TRBV6-1 and J usage is TRBJ1-2; possibly TRBD1 for D (5 bases). V lost 2 bases and J 7 bases, leaving 14 bases between the germline ends. Germline V CDR1 and CDR2: MNHNS, SASEGT. This CDR3 contains 14 residues. CDR3 DNA sequence: TGTGCCAGCAGTGAAAAGGGGTCATGGGGTGGCTACACCTTC. Encoded protein: CASSEKGSWGGYTF.

The genes are TRBV6-6 and TRBJ2-7, with TRBD2 matching 8 bases. CDR1 MNHNY and CDR2 SVGAGI come from the germline V gene (reference sequence). The CDR3 loop spans 16 amino acids. V was clipped by 0 bases and J by 6 bases; unmatched bases: 10. The CDR3 sequence: CASSYSGSGRLFEQYF. The CDR3 DNA reads as TGTGCCAGCAGTTACTCGGGCAGCGGGAGACTATTCGAGCAGTACTTC.

This clone was recorded once. The CDR3 nucleotides read TGTGCCAGCAGTCAAAGACAGTCAGATACGCAGTATTTT. The encoded protein is CASSQRQSDTQYF. This chain joins TRBV6-5 and TRBJ2-3; D might be TRBD1 (5 bases). The CDR3 loop spans 13 amino acids. Trimming removed 5 bases from V and 4 bases from J, with 10 bases in between. The germline V gene encodes CDR1 MNHEY and CDR2 SVGAGI.

The chain joins TRBV27 to TRBJ2-4, with no clear D. Between the trimmed V and J ends, which lost 8 bases and 5 bases, there was a span of 16 bases. The CDR3 has 14 amino acids. CDR1 is MNHEY, CDR2 SMNVEV, per germline (reference sequence). CDR3 bases: TGTGCCAGCGGCCGGCACGGAGACCAAAACATTCAGTACTTC. Its protein is CASGRHGDQNIQYF.

The chain employs TRBV6-5 and TRBJ2-7; D gene ambiguous. This CDR3 contains 12 residues. The germline V gene encodes CDR1 MNHEY and CDR2 SVGAGI. V lost 5 bases and J 3 bases, leaving 8 bases between the germline ends. In DNA, the CDR3 is TGTGCCAGCAGTAACCCAGACTACGAGCAGTACTTC. It encodes CASSNPDYEQYF.

This chain uses TRBV7-3 with TRBJ2-3; the match to TRBD1 covers 10 bases. The CDR3 length is 14 residues. The germline CDR1 and CDR2 sequences are SGHTA and FQGTGA. With V trimmed by 3 bases and J by 4 bases, 1 base remained unmatched. CDR3: CASSFGQGADTQYF. CDR3 sequence (DNA): TGTGCCAGCAGCTTCGGACAGGGGGCAGATACGCAGTATTTT.

The chain links TRBV28 to TRBJ1-4, with D possibly being TRBD1 (5 bases). This CDR3 has 18 amino acids. The germline V and J ends were trimmed by 1 base and 0 bases, with 15 bases remaining between them. CDR1 and CDR2 from the germline V gene are MDHEN and SYDVKM. As DNA, the CDR3 is TGTGCCAGCAGTTTATCCGGGGGGTTCATCGCAACTAATGAAAAACTGTTTTTT. Protein sequence: CASSLSGGFIATNEKLFF.

The V and J genes are TRBV10-2 and TRBJ2-7; 7 nucleotides match TRBD1. Germline CDR1 and CDR2: WSHSY and SAAADI. After removal of 6 bases from V and 0 bases from J, the junction contained 8 bases not matched to a gene. The CDR3 covers 15 residues. The CDR3 DNA sequence: TGCGCCAGCAGGACCTCACAGGGGAGCTCCTACGAGCAGTACTTC. This sequence encodes CASRTSQGSSYEQYF.

The rearrangement joins TRBV19 to TRBJ1-2; TRBD1 is a possible D gene (5 bases). Germline V lookup: CDR1 LNHDA, CDR2 SQIVND (reference sequence). Trimming left V 6 bases short and J 6 bases short, with 14 bases between. The CDR3 spans 13 residues. CDR3 nucleotides: TGTGCCAGTAGAGGTACCCCGGGGGATGGCTACACCTTC. This gives the protein CASRGTPGDGYTF.

The chain carries TRBV5-1 and TRBJ2-5, with TRBD1 identical over 9 bases. The CDR3 is 16 residues long. Germline loops: CDR1 SGHRS, CDR2 YFSETQ. J lost 3 bases, V lost 4 bases, and 10 bases had no gene match. This CDR3 reads CASSPRTGTGKETQYF. As DNA, the CDR3 is TGCGCCAGCAGCCCGAGGACCGGGACAGGGAAAGAGACCCAGTACTTC.

This clone was recorded a few times. V gene TRBV5-1 combines with J gene TRBJ2-3; TRBD1 matches at 8 bases. The CDR3 has 15 residues. Per germline, CDR1 SGHRS and CDR2 YFSETQ. Trimming removed 0 bases from V and 5 bases from J; junction bases left unmatched: 5. CDR3 in amino acids: CASSLGDRFGDTQYF. The CDR3 DNA follows: TGCGCCAGCAGCTTGGGGGACAGGTTCGGAGATACGCAGTATTTT.

The chain couples TRBV11-2 to TRBJ1-2; no reliable D call. Trimming removed 2 bases at V and 1 base at J, with 2 bases between. The CDR3 sequence is 12 residues long. Germline CDR1 and CDR2: SGHAT and FQNNGV. The CDR3 spells CASSLNNYGYTF. In DNA form, the CDR3 reads TGTGCCAGCAGCTTAAATAACTATGGCTACACCTTC.

The chain combines TRBV5-1 with TRBJ2-5; D is perhaps TRBD1 (8 bases). Germline-derived CDR1 and CDR2 are SGHRS and YFSETQ. CDR3 size: 14 residues. Trimming removed 5 bases at V and 0 bases at J, with 11 bases between. In DNA form, the CDR3 reads TGCGCCAGCAGACAGGGGGGGTACCAAGAGACCCAGTACTTC. Encoded protein: CASRQGGYQETQYF.

The V call is TRBV2, the J call TRBJ1-5; TRBD1 might be the D (6 bases). Germline CDR1 and CDR2: SNHLY and FYNNEI. The V end was cut by 0 bases, the J end by 3 bases, with 15 bases between. The CDR3 loop spans 17 amino acids. The CDR3 loop reads CASSEALGAGANQPQHF. The CDR3 coding sequence is TGTGCCAGCAGTGAAGCTTTGGGGGCAGGGGCCAATCAGCCCCAGCATTTT.

V is TRBV9 and J is TRBJ1-5; D not resolved. Germline CDR1 and CDR2: SGDLS and YYNGEE. This CDR3 is 14 amino acids long. Trimming stripped 4 bases from V and 4 bases from J, with 12 bases between. The CDR3: CASSPRESNQPQHF. The CDR3 DNA follows: TGTGCCAGCAGCCCCCGGGAATCTAATCAGCCCCAGCATTTT.

V gene TRBV29-1 combines with J gene TRBJ2-1, with TRBD2 matching 12 bases. The CDR3 covers 15 residues. Germline lookup yields CDR1 SQVTM and CDR2 ANQGSEA. Losses at the gene ends were 3 bases for V and 6 bases for J; bases not matched to a gene: 6. CDR3 region: CSVDGLAGTPNEQFF. The CDR3 DNA reads as TGCAGCGTTGATGGACTAGCGGGAACGCCCAATGAGCAGTTCTTC.

This rearrangement joins TRBV5-1 to TRBJ2-1, with D perhaps matching TRBD1 (5 bases). Trimming pared 5 bases from V and 8 bases from J, leaving 14 bases between. Germline CDR1 SGHRS, CDR2 YFSETQ. This CDR3 contains 13 residues. In DNA, the CDR3 is TGCGCCAGCAGTTTTGGGGCTAGATATGAGCAGTTCTTC. Translated, it gives CASSFGARYEQFF. Complete variable domain (other parts from reference TRBV5-1 and TRBJ2-1): KAGVTQTPRYLIKTRGQQVTLSCSPISGHRSVSWYQQTPGQGLQFLFEYFSETQRNKGNFPGRFSGRQFSNSRSEMNVSTLELGDSALYLCASSFGARYEQFFGPGTRLTVL.

The rearrangement uses TRBV30 and TRBJ2-5, with 10 bases aligning to TRBD2. CDR3 length: 14 residues. After removal of 3 bases from V and 3 bases from J, the junction contained 4 bases not matched to a gene. CDR1 and CDR2 (germline): GTSNPN, SVGIG (reference sequence). The CDR3 reads CAWRPLAGKETQYF. The CDR3 DNA sequence: TGTGCCTGGAGACCACTAGCGGGAAAAGAGACCCAGTACTTC.

Worth noting for this clone: Other nucleotide sequences from this sample produce the same CDR3. This chain joins TRBV29-1 and TRBJ1-2, with D uncertain. The CDR3 runs to 14 residues. Looked up from germline, CDR1 is SQVTM and CDR2 is ANQGSEA. Trimming left V 3 bases short and J 4 bases short, with 15 bases between. CDR3 residues: CSVEDPILSYGYTF. The CDR3 DNA reads as TGCAGCGTTGAGGATCCGATTTTAAGCTATGGCTACACCTTC.

This clone was found once. V usage is TRBV10-3 and J usage is TRBJ2-3; D is tentatively TRBD1 or TRBD2 (5 bases each). The germline CDR1 and CDR2 sequences are ENHRY and SYGVKD. Between the trimmed V and J ends, which lost 6 bases and 0 bases, there was a span of 10 bases. The CDR3 extends over 14 amino acids. In DNA form, the CDR3 reads TGTGCCATCAGGCCGGGACCTAGCACAGATACGCAGTATTTT. It yields the protein CAIRPGPSTDTQYF.

Only one count was recorded for this clone. The chain has TRBV28 and TRBJ1-5; D is uncertain. Trimming left V 0 bases short and J 3 bases short, with 6 bases between. CDR3 size: 14 residues. CDR1 and CDR2 (germline): MDHEN, SYDVKM. The CDR3 protein is CASSLWANNQPQHF. The DNA for the CDR3 is TGTGCCAGCAGTTTATGGGCTAACAATCAGCCCCAGCATTTT.

The chain's CDR3 is CASSLGNEQYF. The CDR3, as DNA: TGTGCCAGCAGTTTAGGGAACGAGCAGTACTTC. The rearrangement joins TRBV28 to TRBJ2-7; unclear D gene. V gave up 2 bases and J gave up 5 bases, with 4 bases separating them. CDR1 is MDHEN, CDR2 SYDVKM, per germline. CDR3 length: 11 residues.

This clone was seen only once. The chain has TRBV7-9 and TRBJ2-5; 9 bases fit TRBD2. CDR3 length: 14 residues. The V gene's germline CDR1 is SEHNR and CDR2 FQNEAQ (reference sequence). The V and J ends lost 5 bases and 5 bases, in that order; junction bases with no gene match: 6. The CDR3 loop reads CASSPSGTGETQYF. DNA of the CDR3: TGTGCCAGCAGCCCTAGCGGGACGGGGGAGACCCAGTACTTC.

The chain links TRBV5-6 to TRBJ1-3; no reliable D call. The germline CDR1 and CDR2 sequences are SGHDT and YYEEEE. CDR3 length: 15 amino acids. V lost 1 base and J lost 7, with 15 bases in between. DNA for the CDR3: TGTGCCAGCAGCTTGAAGTCCCCCACAAGGAACACCATATATTTT. It translates to CASSLKSPTRNTIYF.

This clone has a handful of counts. The V and J genes are TRBV18 and TRBJ2-5; TRBD1 might be the D (7 bases). Germline CDR1 KGHSH, CDR2 LQKENI. The V end was cut by 3 bases, the J end by 2 bases, with 10 bases between. This CDR3 is built from 14 residues. CDR3 sequence reads: CASSPAGQQETQYF. The CDR3 bases are TGTGCCAGCTCACCCGCGGGACAGCAAGAGACCCAGTACTTC.

The chain links TRBV4-3 to TRBJ2-1; D might be TRBD1 (5 bases). The CDR3 has 15 residues. Germline CDR1 and CDR2: LGHNA and YSLEER. V lost 1 base to trimming and J lost 5 bases, with 12 bases between them. CDR3 sequence: CASSQGVQVNNEQFF. The CDR3, as DNA: TGCGCCAGCAGCCAAGGAGTACAGGTGAACAATGAGCAGTTCTTC.

This clone was detected only a few times. The rearrangement uses TRBV7-9 and TRBJ2-3; D possibly corresponds to TRBD2 (5 bases). The CDR3 spans 16 residues. Germline loops: CDR1 SEHNR, CDR2 FQNEAQ (reference sequence). V lost 2 bases and J 2 bases, leaving 14 bases between the germline ends. The CDR3 sequence is CASSLLGAVNTDTQYF. The CDR3 coding sequence is TGTGCCAGCAGCTTATTAGGAGCGGTTAACACAGATACGCAGTATTTT.